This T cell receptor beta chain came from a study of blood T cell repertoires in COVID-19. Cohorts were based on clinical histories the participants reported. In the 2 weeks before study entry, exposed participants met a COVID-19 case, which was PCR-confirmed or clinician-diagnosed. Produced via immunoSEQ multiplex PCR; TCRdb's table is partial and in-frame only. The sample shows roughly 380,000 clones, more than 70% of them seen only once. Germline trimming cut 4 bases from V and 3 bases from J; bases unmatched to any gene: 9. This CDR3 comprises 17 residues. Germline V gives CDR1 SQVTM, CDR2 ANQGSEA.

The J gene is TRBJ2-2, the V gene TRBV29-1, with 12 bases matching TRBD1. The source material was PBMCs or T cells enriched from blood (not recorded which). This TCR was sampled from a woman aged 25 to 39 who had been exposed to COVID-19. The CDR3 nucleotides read TGCAGCGTTGCCAAACTGGGACAGGGGGCGCACACCGGGGAGCTGTTTTTT. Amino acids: CSVAKLGQGAHTGELFF.